These 18 T cell receptor beta chains came from one sample sequenced in a study of blood T cell repertoires in COVID-19 (dated by TCRdb to about 2020). The library was generated by the immunoSEQ multiplex PCR assay. TCRdb retrieved this table from immuneACCESS and kept in-frame rearrangements only. Not all clones are present; in checked studies, unresolved V genes account for under half, and no reason is known for the remainder. The sample table shows 200,000 to 250,000 clones, and 86% are seen once. The ten largest clones take up roughly 10% of the sample. Sequencing used peripheral blood. Receptors were obtained from a woman in her fifties or sixties with COVID-19, enrolled during active disease.

The chain combines TRBV2 with TRBJ2-3, with D tentatively TRBD1 (6 bases). CDR3 size: 14 residues. The V gene's germline CDR1 is SNHLY and CDR2 FYNNEI. Trimming took off 4 bases at V and 4 bases at J, with 12 bases between the two ends. CDR3 sequence reads: CASSVFGTPDTQYF. In DNA, the CDR3 is TGTGCCAGCAGTGTTTTTGGGACACCAGATACGCAGTATTTT.

This clone has just one count. V usage is TRBV5-6 and J usage is TRBJ1-1; D is perhaps TRBD1 (6 bases). Germline assignment: CDR1 SGHDT and CDR2 YYEEEE. V was clipped by 0 bases and J by 1 base, with 16 bases between them. The CDR3 runs to 17 residues. CDR3 DNA sequence: TGTGCCAGCAGCTTGGGTTGGGGGCAGGGAAGGAACACTGAAGCTTTCTTT. Translation: CASSLGWGQGRNTEAFF.

The V call is TRBV5-1, the J call TRBJ2-1; D unresolved. Germline CDR1 reads SGHRS; CDR2 reads YFSETQ. The V and J ends lost 6 bases and 2 bases respectively, with 15 bases between them. The CDR3 runs 15 residues. The CDR3 is CASTPHPEAYNEQFF. The CDR3 DNA reads TGCGCCAGCACGCCTCACCCAGAAGCCTACAATGAGCAGTTCTTC. The full variable domain, completed using reference TRBV5-1 and TRBJ2-1, is KAGVTQTPRYLIKTRGQQVTLSCSPISGHRSVSWYQQTPGQGLQFLFEYFSETQRNKGNFPGRFSGRQFSNSRSEMNVSTLELGDSALYLCASTPHPEAYNEQFFGPGTRLTVL.

A single count supports this clone. The gene calls are TRBV27 and TRBJ2-7, with a weak D call TRBD1 (6 bases). The CDR3 is 14 amino acids. Germline V lookup: CDR1 MNHEY, CDR2 SMNVEV (reference sequence). Trimming removed 6 bases at V and 3 bases at J, with 15 bases between. The CDR3 DNA is TGTGCCAGCAGGGGGGCCACCACCGGCTACGAGCAGTACTTC. Translating it yields CASRGATTGYEQYF.

V is TRBV9 and J is TRBJ1-3; D is ambiguous. Trimming removed 2 bases at V and 0 bases at J, with 6 bases between. Germline values: CDR1 SGDLS, CDR2 YYNGEE. This CDR3 has 14 residues. This CDR3 is CASSVELSGNTIYF. The CDR3 DNA reads as TGTGCCAGCAGCGTTGAGCTCTCTGGAAACACCATATATTTT.

The chain has TRBV28 and TRBJ2-1; 8 bases map to TRBD1. Germline CDR1 MDHEN, CDR2 SYDVKM. The CDR3 extends over 16 amino acids. Losses at the gene ends were 5 bases for V and 9 bases for J; bases not matched to a gene: 15. The CDR3: CASSRRTGTSAGEQFF. CDR3 in DNA: TGTGCCAGCAGTCGGAGGACAGGGACCTCCGCAGGTGAGCAGTTCTTC.

The chain couples TRBV5-4 to TRBJ2-3, with D possibly being TRBD1 (5 bases). The CDR3 has 15 amino acids. V was cut by 4 bases and J by 2 bases, with 14 bases left in between. The V gene's germline CDR1 is SGHNT and CDR2 YYREEE (reference sequence). For the CDR3, the DNA is TGTGCCAGCAGCCGGGTACAGGAGTACACAGATACGCAGTATTTT. This sequence encodes CASSRVQEYTDTQYF.

This rearrangement joins TRBV5-1 to TRBJ1-6; D is unclear. The CDR3 has 13 residues. V was clipped by 0 bases and J by 11 bases, with 9 bases between them. Per the germline V gene, CDR1 is SGHRS and CDR2 is YFSETQ. The CDR3 DNA reads TGCGCCAGCAGCTTGGAAGGGAGGGCACCCCTCCACTTT. Translating gives CASSLEGRAPLHF.

This rearrangement joins TRBV15 to TRBJ2-1, with D tentatively TRBD1 (6 bases). The length of the CDR3 is 15 residues. Looked up from germline, CDR1 is LNHNV and CDR2 is YYDKDF (reference sequence). V lost 1 base and J 3 bases, leaving 10 bases between the germline ends. CDR3 DNA: TGTGCCACCAGCAGAGGTAGACAGGACTACAATGAGCAGTTCTTC. It yields the protein CATSRGRQDYNEQFF.

This chain joins TRBV9 and TRBJ1-2; TRBD1 agrees at 7 bases. The CDR3 spans 15 residues. Germline-derived CDR1 and CDR2 are SGDLS and YYNGEE. Trimming removed 1 base from V and 5 bases from J; junction bases left unmatched: 8. The CDR3 loop reads CASSVKAGQLYGYTF. Written as DNA, the CDR3 is TGTGCCAGCAGCGTAAAGGCGGGACAGTTATATGGCTACACCTTC.

The J gene is TRBJ2-6, the V gene TRBV5-1; maybe TRBD1 (6 bases). Per the germline V gene, CDR1 is SGHRS and CDR2 is YFSETQ. Trimming left V 4 bases short and J 5 bases short, with 10 bases between. The CDR3 covers 14 residues. The CDR3 sequence is CASSLQGRANVLTF. The CDR3 DNA reads as TGCGCCAGCAGCCTCCAGGGGCGGGCCAACGTCCTGACTTTC.

This clone was picked up one time. The chain carries TRBV6-1 and TRBJ1-5; 11 nucleotides align to TRBD1. Germline V gives CDR1 MNHNS, CDR2 SASEGT. The CDR3 consists of 16 residues. V shed 8 bases, J shed 4 bases, and the junction held 10 bases outside the gene matches. CDR3 loop: CASGGGQGVVNQPQHF. CDR3 nucleotides: TGTGCCAGCGGTGGGGGACAGGGGGTCGTTAATCAGCCCCAGCATTTT.

J is TRBJ1-5 and V is TRBV10-2, with TRBD1 identical over 9 bases. V lost 8 bases, J lost 2 bases, and 10 bases stayed unmatched. Germline V gene data show CDR1 as WSHSY and CDR2 as SAAADI. The length of the CDR3 is 16 residues. Here the CDR3 DNA reads TGCGCCAGCGCTGTAACGACAGGGGGGGGCAATCAGCCCCAGCATTTT. Translation gives CASAVTTGGGNQPQHF.

The chain employs TRBV28 and TRBJ2-3, with D maybe TRBD1 (5 bases). The length of the CDR3 is 13 residues. Germline lookup yields CDR1 MDHEN and CDR2 SYDVKM. With 8 bases removed from V and 0 bases from J, the gap between germline ends came to 9 bases. The CDR3 reads CASLDMSTDTQYF. The CDR3 DNA reads TGTGCCAGCTTGGACATGAGCACAGATACGCAGTATTTT.

The J gene is TRBJ2-2, the V gene TRBV9, with D possibly being TRBD1 (6 bases). The CDR3 is 16 amino acids. CDR1 and CDR2 from the germline V gene are SGDLS and YYNGEE. Trimming shortened V by 0 bases and J by 6 bases, and 15 bases separated the two germline ends. The CDR3 coding sequence is TGTGCCAGCAGCGTAGGGACAGTCCGGCGGTCCGGGGAGCTGTTTTTT. As protein: CASSVGTVRRSGELFF. Complete variable domain (other parts from reference TRBV9 and TRBJ2-2): DSGVTQTPKHLITATGQRVTLRCSPRSGDLSVYWYQQSLDQGLQFLIQYYNGEERAKGNILERFSAQQFPDLHSELNLSSLELGDSALYFCASSVGTVRRSGELFFGEGSRLTVL.

This clone showed up just once. The V call is TRBV28, the J call TRBJ1-5; the D gene is possibly TRBD1 (6 bases). Germline V gene lookup returns CDR1 MDHEN and CDR2 SYDVKM. CDR3 length: 16 amino acids. The V gene lost 3 bases and the J gene lost 1 base, with 13 bases spanning the gap. The CDR3 DNA reads as TGTGCCAGCAGTTTGGTAGAGGGGGTGAGCAATCAGCCCCAGCATTTT. Amino acids: CASSLVEGVSNQPQHF.

The chain recombines TRBV2 with TRBJ2-7; weak D call: TRBD1 (5 bases). This CDR3 has 14 residues. CDR1 SNHLY and CDR2 FYNNEI come from the germline V gene. V was clipped by 8 bases and J by 2 bases, with 16 bases between them. CDR3 loop: CASRPRVGTYEQYF. CDR3 in DNA: TGTGCCAGCCGGCCCAGGGTGGGGACCTACGAGCAGTACTTC.

J is TRBJ1-3 and V is TRBV29-1; 7 nucleotides align to TRBD1. This CDR3 is 12 amino acids long. Trimming removed 5 bases from V and 4 bases from J; junction bases left unmatched: 2. Germline lookup yields CDR1 SQVTM and CDR2 ANQGSEA. The CDR3 DNA reads TGCAGCGTTCTAGGGGGCGGAAACACCATATATTTT. It specifies CSVLGGGNTIYF.